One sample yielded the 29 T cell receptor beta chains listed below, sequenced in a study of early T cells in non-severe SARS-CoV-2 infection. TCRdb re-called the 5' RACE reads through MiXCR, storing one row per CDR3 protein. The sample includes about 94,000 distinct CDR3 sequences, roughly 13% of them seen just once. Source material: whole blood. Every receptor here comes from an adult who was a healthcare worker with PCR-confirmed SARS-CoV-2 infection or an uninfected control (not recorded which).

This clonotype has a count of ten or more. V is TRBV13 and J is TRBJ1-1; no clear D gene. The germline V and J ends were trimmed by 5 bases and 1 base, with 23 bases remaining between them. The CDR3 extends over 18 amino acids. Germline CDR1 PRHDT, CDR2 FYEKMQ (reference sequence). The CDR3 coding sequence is TGTGCCAGCAGCCCCAAACCGTACCTATCCCTCACGAACACTGAAGCTTTCTTT. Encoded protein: CASSPKPYLSLTNTEAFF.

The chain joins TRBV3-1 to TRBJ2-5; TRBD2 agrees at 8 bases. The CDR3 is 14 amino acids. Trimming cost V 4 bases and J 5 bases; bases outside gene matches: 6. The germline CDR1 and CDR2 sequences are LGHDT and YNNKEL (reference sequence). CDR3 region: CASSPGGAWETQYF. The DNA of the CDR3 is TGTGCCAGCAGCCCCGGGGGGGCCTGGGAGACCCAGTACTTC.

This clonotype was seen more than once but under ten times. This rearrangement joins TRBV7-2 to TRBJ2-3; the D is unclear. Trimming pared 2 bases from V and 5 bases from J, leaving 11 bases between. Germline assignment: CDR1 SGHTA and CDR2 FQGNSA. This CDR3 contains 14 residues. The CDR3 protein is CASSLFAAQDTQYF. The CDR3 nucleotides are TGTGCCAGCAGCTTATTTGCAGCACAAGATACGCAGTATTTT.

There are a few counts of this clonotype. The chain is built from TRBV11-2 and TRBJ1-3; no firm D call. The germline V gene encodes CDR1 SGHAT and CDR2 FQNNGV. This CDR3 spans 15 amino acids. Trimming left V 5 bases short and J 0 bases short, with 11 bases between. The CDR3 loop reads CASSPGQHSGNTIYF. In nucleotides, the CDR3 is TGTGCCAGCAGCCCCGGGCAGCACTCTGGAAACACCATATATTTT.

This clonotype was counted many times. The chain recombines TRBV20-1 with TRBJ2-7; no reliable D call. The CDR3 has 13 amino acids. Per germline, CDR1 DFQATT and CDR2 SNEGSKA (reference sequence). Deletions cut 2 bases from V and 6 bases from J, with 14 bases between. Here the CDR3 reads CSARSRGLSEQYF. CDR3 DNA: TGCAGTGCTAGAAGTAGAGGTTTGTCCGAGCAGTACTTC.

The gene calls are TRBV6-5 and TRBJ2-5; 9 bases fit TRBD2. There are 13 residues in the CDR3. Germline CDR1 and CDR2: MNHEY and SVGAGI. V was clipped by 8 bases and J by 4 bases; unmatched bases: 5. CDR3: CASRRGGGETQYF. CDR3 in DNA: TGTGCCAGCCGCCGCGGGGGGGGAGAGACCCAGTACTTC.

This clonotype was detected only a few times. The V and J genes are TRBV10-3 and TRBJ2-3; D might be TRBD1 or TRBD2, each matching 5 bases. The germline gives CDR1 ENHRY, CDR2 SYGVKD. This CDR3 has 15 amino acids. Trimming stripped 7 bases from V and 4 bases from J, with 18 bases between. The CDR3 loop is CAIKLREQGADTQYF. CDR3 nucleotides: TGTGCCATCAAGCTCCGGGAACAAGGGGCAGATACGCAGTATTTT.

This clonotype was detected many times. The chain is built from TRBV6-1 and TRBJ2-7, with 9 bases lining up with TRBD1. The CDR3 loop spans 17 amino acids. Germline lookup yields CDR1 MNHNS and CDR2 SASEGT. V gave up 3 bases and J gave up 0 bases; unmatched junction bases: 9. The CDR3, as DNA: TGTGCCAGCAGTGAGAGGGTCGGGACAGGGAGCTCCTACGAGCAGTACTTC. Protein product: CASSERVGTGSSYEQYF.

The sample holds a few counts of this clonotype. The CDR3 DNA sequence: TGTGCCAGTAGGAGCGCAGGGAACTATGGCTACACCTTC. Protein sequence: CASRSAGNYGYTF. The chain is built from TRBV19 and TRBJ1-2; TRBD1 is a possible D gene (5 bases). From germline, CDR1 is LNHDA and CDR2 SQIVND (reference sequence). Trimming cost V 6 bases and J 2 bases, with 10 bases left between them. The CDR3 is 13 amino acids.

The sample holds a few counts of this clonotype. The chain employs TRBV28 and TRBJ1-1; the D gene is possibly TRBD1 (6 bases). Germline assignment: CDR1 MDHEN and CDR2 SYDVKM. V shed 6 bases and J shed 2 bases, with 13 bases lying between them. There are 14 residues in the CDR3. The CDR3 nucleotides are TGTGCCAGCAGGGTTCAGGGGAGTAACACTGAAGCTTTCTTT. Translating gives CASRVQGSNTEAFF.

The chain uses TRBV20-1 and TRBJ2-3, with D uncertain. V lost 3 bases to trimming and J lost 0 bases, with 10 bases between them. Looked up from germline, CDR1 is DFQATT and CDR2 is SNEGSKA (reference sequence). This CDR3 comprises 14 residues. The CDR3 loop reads CSARGGSSTDTQYF. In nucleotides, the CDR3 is TGCAGTGCTAGGGGTGGCTCGAGCACAGATACGCAGTATTTT.

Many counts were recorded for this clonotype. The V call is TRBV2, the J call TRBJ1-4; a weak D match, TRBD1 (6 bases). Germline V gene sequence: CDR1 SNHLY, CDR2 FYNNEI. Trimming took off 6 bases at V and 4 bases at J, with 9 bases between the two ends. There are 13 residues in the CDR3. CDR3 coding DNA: TGTGCCAGCAGAGGACAGCTTAATGAAAAACTGTTTTTT. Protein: CASRGQLNEKLFF.

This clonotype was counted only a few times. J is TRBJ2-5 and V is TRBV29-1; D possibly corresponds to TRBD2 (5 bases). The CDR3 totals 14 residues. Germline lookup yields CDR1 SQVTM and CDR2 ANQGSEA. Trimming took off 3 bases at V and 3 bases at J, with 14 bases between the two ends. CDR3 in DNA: TGCAGCGTTGACGAGTCCGGGAACAAAGAGACCCAGTACTTC. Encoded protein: CSVDESGNKETQYF.

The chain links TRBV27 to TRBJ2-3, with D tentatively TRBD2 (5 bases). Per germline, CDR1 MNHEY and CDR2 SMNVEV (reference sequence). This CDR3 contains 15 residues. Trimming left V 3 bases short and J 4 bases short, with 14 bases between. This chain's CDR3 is CASSFGGRASDTQYF. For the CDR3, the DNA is TGTGCCAGCAGTTTTGGAGGAAGGGCCTCAGATACGCAGTATTTT.

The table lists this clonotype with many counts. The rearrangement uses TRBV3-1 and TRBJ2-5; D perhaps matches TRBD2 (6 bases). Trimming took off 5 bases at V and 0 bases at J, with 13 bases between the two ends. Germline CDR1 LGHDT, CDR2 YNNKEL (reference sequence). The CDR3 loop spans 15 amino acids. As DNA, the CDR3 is TGTGCCAGCAGCACTGGAGGCGGGGACCAAGAGACCCAGTACTTC. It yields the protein CASSTGGGDQETQYF.

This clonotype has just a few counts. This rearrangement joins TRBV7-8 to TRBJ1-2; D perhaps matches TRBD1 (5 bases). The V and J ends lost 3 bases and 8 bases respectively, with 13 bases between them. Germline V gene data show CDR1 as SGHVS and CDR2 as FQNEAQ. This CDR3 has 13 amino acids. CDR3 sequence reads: CASSFGTREGYTF. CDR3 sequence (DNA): TGTGCCAGCAGCTTTGGGACCCGGGAGGGCTACACCTTC.

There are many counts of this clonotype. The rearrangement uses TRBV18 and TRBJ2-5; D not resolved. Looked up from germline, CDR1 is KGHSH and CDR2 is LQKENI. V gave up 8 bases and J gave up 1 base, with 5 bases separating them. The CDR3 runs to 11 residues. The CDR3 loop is CASSPQETQYF. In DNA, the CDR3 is TGTGCCAGCAGCCCCCAAGAGACCCAGTACTTC.

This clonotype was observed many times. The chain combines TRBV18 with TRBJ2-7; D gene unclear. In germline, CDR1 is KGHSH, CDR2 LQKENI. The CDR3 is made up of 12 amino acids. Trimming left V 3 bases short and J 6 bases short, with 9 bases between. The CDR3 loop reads CASSPGRGEQYF. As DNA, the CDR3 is TGTGCCAGCTCACCCGGTCGAGGCGAGCAGTACTTC.

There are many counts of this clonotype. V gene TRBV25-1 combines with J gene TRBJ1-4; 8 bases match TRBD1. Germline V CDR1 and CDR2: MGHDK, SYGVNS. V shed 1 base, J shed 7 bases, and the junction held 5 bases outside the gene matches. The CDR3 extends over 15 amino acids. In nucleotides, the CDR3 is TGTGCCAGCAGTGAATGGACAGGGATCGGTGAAAAACTGTTTTTT. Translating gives CASSEWTGIGEKLFF.

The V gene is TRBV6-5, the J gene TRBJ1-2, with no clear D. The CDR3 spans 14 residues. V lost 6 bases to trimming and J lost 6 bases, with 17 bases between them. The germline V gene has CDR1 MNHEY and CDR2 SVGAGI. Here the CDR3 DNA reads TGTGCCAGCAGACCCTCGAATGTGGGCCATGGCTACACCTTC. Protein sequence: CASRPSNVGHGYTF.

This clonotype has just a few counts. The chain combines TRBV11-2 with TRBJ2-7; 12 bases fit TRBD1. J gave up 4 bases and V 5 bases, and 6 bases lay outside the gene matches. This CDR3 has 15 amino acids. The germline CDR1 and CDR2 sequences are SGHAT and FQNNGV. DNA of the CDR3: TGTGCCAGCAGCCCCGGGACAGGGGGCATTTACGAGCAGTACTTC. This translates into CASSPGTGGIYEQYF.

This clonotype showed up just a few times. The CDR3 DNA is TGTGCCAGCAGCCCTGGTCGGAAAGGGGCCGGGGAGCTGTTTTTT. Encoded protein: CASSPGRKGAGELFF. This chain connects TRBV11-2 to TRBJ2-2; a weak D match, TRBD1 (5 bases). The germline V and J ends were trimmed by 5 bases and 6 bases, with 16 bases remaining between them. CDR3 length equals 15 residues. From germline, CDR1 is SGHAT and CDR2 FQNNGV.

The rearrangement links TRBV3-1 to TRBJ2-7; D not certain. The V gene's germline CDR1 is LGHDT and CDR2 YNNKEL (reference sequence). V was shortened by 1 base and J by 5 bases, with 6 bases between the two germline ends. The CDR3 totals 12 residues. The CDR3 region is CASSQARHEQYF. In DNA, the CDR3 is TGTGCCAGCAGCCAAGCCCGTCACGAGCAGTACTTC.

CDR3 amino acids: CASSLRGGPTEAFF. CDR3 in DNA: TGCGCCAGCAGCCTGAGAGGAGGCCCCACTGAAGCTTTCTTT. The chain joins TRBV5-1 to TRBJ1-1, with D unclear. V lost 4 bases, J lost 4 bases, and 14 bases lay in between. The CDR3 consists of 14 residues. Per the germline V gene, CDR1 is SGHRS and CDR2 is YFSETQ.

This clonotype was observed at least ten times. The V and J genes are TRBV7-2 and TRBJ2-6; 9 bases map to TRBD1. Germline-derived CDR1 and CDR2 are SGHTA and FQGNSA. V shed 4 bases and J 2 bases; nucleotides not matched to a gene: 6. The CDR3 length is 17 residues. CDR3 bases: TGTGCCAGCAGCTCTCGACAGGGGGGGCCTGGGGCCAACGTCCTGACTTTC. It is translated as CASSSRQGGPGANVLTF.

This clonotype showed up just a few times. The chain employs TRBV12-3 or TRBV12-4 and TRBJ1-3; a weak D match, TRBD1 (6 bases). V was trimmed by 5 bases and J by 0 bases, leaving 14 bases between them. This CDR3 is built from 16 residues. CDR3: CASSQQGTFSGNTIYF. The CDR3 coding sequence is TGTGCCAGCAGTCAACAGGGTACCTTCTCTGGAAACACCATATATTTT.

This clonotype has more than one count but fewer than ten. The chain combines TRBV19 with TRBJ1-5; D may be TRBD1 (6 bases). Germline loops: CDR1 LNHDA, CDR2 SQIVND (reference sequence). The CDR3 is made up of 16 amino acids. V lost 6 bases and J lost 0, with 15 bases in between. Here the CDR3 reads CASSQYRTDSNQPQHF. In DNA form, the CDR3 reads TGTGCCAGTAGCCAATACCGGACAGATAGCAATCAGCCCCAGCATTTT.

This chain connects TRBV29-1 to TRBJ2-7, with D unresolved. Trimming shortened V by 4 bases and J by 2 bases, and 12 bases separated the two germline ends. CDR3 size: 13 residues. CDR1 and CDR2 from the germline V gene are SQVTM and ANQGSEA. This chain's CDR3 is CSVALGPPYEQYF. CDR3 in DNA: TGCAGCGTTGCTCTCGGACCTCCCTACGAGCAGTACTTC.

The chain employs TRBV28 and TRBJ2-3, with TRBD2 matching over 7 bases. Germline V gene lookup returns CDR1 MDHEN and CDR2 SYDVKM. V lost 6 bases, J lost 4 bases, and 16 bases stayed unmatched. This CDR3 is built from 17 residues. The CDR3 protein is CASSPTPRPGGADTQYF. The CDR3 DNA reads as TGTGCCAGCAGCCCCACCCCCCGCCCGGGAGGCGCAGATACGCAGTATTTT.